This TCR beta chain was profiled in a study of neurological immune-mediated disorders. Time point in this sample: longitudinal time-point 1 (baseline). Unsorted libraries came from 2 million PBMCs stored at -80 °C. Notes on the study in general: TCR-beta repertoires seemed private in all groups, with no expanded CDR3 amino acid sequences shared.

The cDNA was synthesized by 5'RACE incorporating 10-nucleotide random UMIs. TCRdb re-called the 5' RACE reads with MiXCR, one entry per CDR3 protein. This table holds approximately 53,000 distinct CDR3 sequences, approximately 9.1% found once. The V end was cut by 6 bases, the J end by 4 bases, with 19 bases between. The CDR3 is 16 residues long. Germline lookup yields CDR1 LGHNA and CDR2 YSLEER. This clonotype has a count of ten or more. Its antigen is currently unknown. The V gene is TRBV4-3, the J gene TRBJ1-5; D ambiguous. This sequence originates from a woman in her thirties or forties in good health. Material for sequencing was PBMCs. CDR3 nucleotide sequence: TGCGCCAGCAGAAAAGATTATGGAGAATTTAATCAGCCCCAGCATTTT. Translation gives CASRKDYGEFNQPQHF.